A single sample is the source of the 25 T cell receptor beta chains below, sequenced in a study of vaccination and CD4 T cells after COVID-19. For these receptors, no antigen is known. Sequencing of cultured CD4+ T cell DNA used the Oncomine TCR Beta short-read assay. Using its own MiXCR run on the PCR reads, TCRdb lists one record per CDR3 protein. This table has some 16,000 distinct CDR3 sequences, 52% appearing once. Time point reported: late sampling 161 to 241 days after vaccination in a few convalescent patients. Treatment described: roughly nine-day PBMC culture with coronavirus spike peptide pools or control peptides (ViraFEST assay). The input for sequencing was CD4+ T cells from blood, cultured in vitro, taken about 7 months after SARS-CoV-2 vaccination. The receptors here all came from a human donor who had recovered from COVID-19.

The chain joins TRBV20-1 to TRBJ2-7, with 7 bases matching TRBD2. With V trimmed by 1 base and J by 3 bases, 18 bases remained unmatched. Per the germline V gene, CDR1 is DFQATT and CDR2 is SNEGSKA (reference sequence). CDR3 length equals 18 residues. CDR3 in DNA: TGCAGTGCTAGAGGTCGGGGGAGGGCCCGGGGAGCCTACTACGAGCAGTACTTC. Translating it yields CSARGRGRARGAYYEQYF.

V is TRBV15 and J is TRBJ2-7; possibly TRBD2 for D (5 bases). Germline CDR1 is LNHNV and CDR2 is YYDKDF (reference sequence). The CDR3 is 14 residues long. Trimming stripped 0 bases from V and 6 bases from J, with 12 bases between. For the CDR3, the DNA is TGTGCCACCAGCAGAGATCTAGGAGGCCGCGAGCAGTACTTC. Its protein product is CATSRDLGGREQYF.

The CDR3 coding sequence is TGCAGTGCTAGCGTTTCGGCGGGGCCGTACAATGAGCAGTTCTTC. This sequence encodes CSASVSAGPYNEQFF. The rearrangement links TRBV20-1 to TRBJ2-1, with a possible D match to TRBD2 (6 bases). Germline V gene lookup returns CDR1 DFQATT and CDR2 SNEGSKA (reference sequence). This CDR3 is 15 amino acids long. Trimming took 3 bases from V and 4 from J, leaving 16 bases between them.

This clonotype was detected only a few times. The chain joins TRBV7-2 to TRBJ1-1; D is perhaps TRBD1 (5 bases). Germline CDR1 reads SGHTA; CDR2 reads FQGNSA. This CDR3 spans 14 amino acids. Between the trimmed V and J ends, which lost 7 bases and 3 bases, there was a span of 15 bases. The CDR3 is CASTSYRGHTEAFF. The DNA of the CDR3 is TGTGCCAGCACCTCATACCGGGGCCACACTGAAGCTTTCTTT. Variable domain in full (rest from reference TRBV7-2 and TRBJ1-1): GAGVSQSPSNKVTEKGKDVELRCDPISGHTALYWYRQSLGQGLEFLIYFQGNSAPDKSGLPSDRFSAERTGGSVSTLTIQRTQQEDSAVYLCASTSYRGHTEAFFGQGTRLTVV.

This chain uses TRBV6-5 with TRBJ2-1, with D perhaps matching TRBD2 (6 bases). Germline CDR1 reads MNHEY; CDR2 reads SVGAGI. The CDR3 runs 17 residues. Trimming removed 3 bases from V and 6 bases from J, with 21 bases in between. CDR3 bases: TGTGCCAGCAGTTATTACCCGGGAGCCGGTTATCGCAATGAGCAGTTCTTC. This translates into CASSYYPGAGYRNEQFF.

As regards this clonotype: One junction end disagrees with the germline gene, perhaps due to a read error. The chain is built from TRBV7-7 and TRBJ2-7; tentative D call: TRBD2 (5 bases). The CDR3 covers 13 residues. In germline, CDR1 is SSHAT, CDR2 FNYEAQ (reference sequence). CDR3 coding DNA: TGTGCTAGCAGCTTAGCGCTTTTACAGATGCAGTACTTC. It yields the protein CASSLALLQMQYF.

There are a few counts of this clonotype. The rearrangement uses TRBV2 and TRBJ2-1; D perhaps matches TRBD1 (6 bases). V dropped 10 bases and J dropped 4 bases, with 17 bases sitting between them. CDR1 is SNHLY and CDR2 is FYNNEI in the germline V gene. The CDR3 covers 14 residues. CDR3 bases: TGTGCCACACAGCAGGGGTGGGGATACAATGAGCAGTTCTTC. This codes for CATQQGWGYNEQFF.

The chain combines TRBV11-2 with TRBJ2-7, with TRBD1 matching over 7 bases. Germline values: CDR1 SGHAT, CDR2 FQNNGV. CDR3 length equals 17 residues. The V and J ends lost 1 base and 3 bases, in that order; junction bases with no gene match: 12. The CDR3 spells CASSLGVGGQPFYEQYF. CDR3 in DNA: TGTGCCAGCAGCTTAGGAGTAGGGGGCCAACCTTTCTACGAGCAGTACTTC. Full variable domain (remainder filled in from reference TRBV11-2 and TRBJ2-7): EAGVAQSPRYKIIEKRQSVAFWCNPISGHATLYWYQQILGQGPKLLIQFQNNGVVDDSQLPKDRFSAERLKGVDSTLKIQPAKLEDSAVYLCASSLGVGGQPFYEQYFGPGTRLTVT.

Only a few counts were recorded for this clonotype. The chain uses TRBV20-1 and TRBJ1-5, with 10 bases fitting TRBD1. Germline CDR1 DFQATT, CDR2 SNEGSKA (reference sequence). The CDR3 runs to 15 residues. The J segment lost 1 base and the V segment lost 6 bases, leaving 6 bases of the junction unmatched. The CDR3 DNA is TGCAGTGCCGGACAGGGGGGATGGAGCAATCAGCCCCAGCATTTT. Its translation is CSAGQGGWSNQPQHF.

Points on this clonotype: This clone may be a read error of a much larger clone one base away. The genes are TRBV20-1 and TRBJ2-7; 7 nucleotides match TRBD2. From germline, CDR1 is DFQATT and CDR2 SNEGSKA (reference sequence). The CDR3 sequence is 14 residues long. V shed 0 bases and J 6 bases; nucleotides not matched to a gene: 8. Written as DNA, the CDR3 is TGCAGTGCTAGAGATCGGAGCGGGGTGGTCGAGCAGTACTTC. Its protein product is CSARDRSGVVEQYF.

This clonotype was recorded once. V is TRBV6-1 and J is TRBJ1-2, with D perhaps matching TRBD1 (6 bases). The V gene's germline CDR1 is MNHNS and CDR2 SASEGT. This CDR3 has 14 residues. Deletions cut 5 bases from V and 8 bases from J, with 18 bases between. The CDR3 sequence is CASSQINRVQGYTF. The CDR3 DNA sequence: TGTGCCAGCAGTCAAATAAACAGGGTTCAGGGCTACACCTTC.

In this sample, this clonotype turned up once. The V gene is TRBV20-1, the J gene TRBJ2-1; the match to TRBD2 covers 8 bases. The CDR3 runs 15 residues. The germline V gene encodes CDR1 DFQATT and CDR2 SNEGSKA (reference sequence). Trimming cost V 6 bases and J 1 base; bases outside gene matches: 8. Here the CDR3 DNA reads TGCAGTGCGGAGTCTCAGCGGGGGTCCTACAATGAGCAGTTCTTC. This translates into CSAESQRGSYNEQFF.

The J gene is TRBJ2-1, the V gene TRBV6-1, with TRBD2 matching 11 bases. From germline, CDR1 is MNHNS and CDR2 SASEGT. The junction had 14 bases not matched to a gene; V was cut back by 6 bases and J by 7 bases. CDR3 size: 17 residues. The chain's CDR3 is CASSRYSGGAILNEQFF. CDR3 coding DNA: TGTGCCAGCAGCCGCTATAGCGGGGGGGCCATCTTAAATGAGCAGTTCTTC.

The chain recombines TRBV6-4 with TRBJ1-1, with 7 bases aligning to TRBD1. The CDR3 length is 14 residues. J lost 4 bases, V lost 0 bases, and 2 bases had no gene match. Germline V CDR1 and CDR2: MRHNA, SNTAGT. The CDR3 loop reads CASSDSDRATEAFF. CDR3 sequence (DNA): TGTGCCAGCAGTGACTCCGACAGGGCCACTGAAGCTTTCTTT.

The chain recombines TRBV7-9 with TRBJ1-2, with D unclear. Germline-derived CDR1 and CDR2 are SEHNR and FQNEAQ (reference sequence). This CDR3 contains 15 residues. Trimming removed 2 bases from V and 0 bases from J, with 10 bases in between. CDR3 sequence: CASSLTSRSNYGYTF. As DNA, the CDR3 is TGTGCCAGCAGCTTAACTTCCAGGTCTAACTATGGCTACACCTTC.

The gene calls are TRBV7-6 and TRBJ2-5; 7 bases are shared with TRBD2. CDR1 is SGHVS and CDR2 is FNYEAQ in the germline V gene. The length of the CDR3 is 16 residues. The V segment lost 1 base and the J segment 1 base; nucleotides outside the gene matches: 6. The CDR3 region has the DNA TGTGCCAGCAGCTTAGTGTGGTCTAGCGGCCAAGAGACCCAGTACTTC. This encodes CASSLVWSSGQETQYF.

The genes are TRBV12-3 or TRBV12-4 and TRBJ2-2; D is undetermined. Deletions cut 5 bases from V and 7 bases from J, with 11 bases between. This CDR3 has 13 amino acids. CDR3 nucleotides: TGTGCCAGCAGTCCTGAGTGGATCGGGGAGCTGTTTTTT. Its protein is CASSPEWIGELFF.

The chain combines TRBV12-3 or TRBV12-4 with TRBJ2-2; D remains ambiguous. The CDR3 is 13 amino acids. V was clipped by 6 bases and J by 6 bases, with 11 bases between them. The CDR3 here is CASSLGAAGELFF. The CDR3 DNA reads as TGTGCCAGCAGCCTAGGTGCCGCCGGGGAGCTGTTTTTT.

This sequence joins TRBV20-1 and TRBJ1-1; 9 bases are shared with TRBD1. The V segment lost 5 bases and the J segment 4 bases; nucleotides outside the gene matches: 5. This CDR3 comprises 13 residues. Germline values: CDR1 DFQATT, CDR2 SNEGSKA (reference sequence). The CDR3 DNA reads TGCAGTGCTGCACAGGGGGCGTTCACTGAAGCTTTCTTT. Translated: CSAAQGAFTEAFF.

The V call is TRBV15, the J call TRBJ1-2; TRBD1 might be the D (6 bases). Trimming pared 1 base from V and 8 bases from J, leaving 17 bases between. Per the germline V gene, CDR1 is LNHNV and CDR2 is YYDKDF (reference sequence). CDR3 length equals 15 residues. The CDR3 coding sequence is TGTGCCACCAGCAGAGGAGGGACAATCGGGGGAGGCTACACCTTC. Translation gives CATSRGGTIGGGYTF.

The chain combines TRBV10-2 with TRBJ1-1, with D hard to call. The germline gives CDR1 WSHSY, CDR2 SAAADI. Trimming took 4 bases from V and 1 from J, leaving 7 bases between them. The CDR3 totals 13 residues. The CDR3 protein is CASSVAGNTEAFF. The CDR3 DNA sequence: TGCGCCAGCAGTGTGGCAGGGAACACTGAAGCTTTCTTT.

This sequence joins TRBV24-1 and TRBJ2-5, with D perhaps being TRBD1 or TRBD2 (7 bases each). Germline CDR1 KGHDR, CDR2 SFDVKD. The CDR3 runs to 17 residues. V was cut by 4 bases and J by 5 bases, with 22 bases left in between. The CDR3 nucleotides are TGTGCCACCAGTGAACCCTCAGACAGGGAGGGCCGGGAGACCCAGTACTTC. Protein product: CATSEPSDREGRETQYF.

This chain connects TRBV20-1 to TRBJ2-5; no clear D gene. The ends were cut back, 4 bases at V and 5 bases at J, with 5 bases in the middle. Germline V CDR1 and CDR2: DFQATT, SNEGSKA (reference sequence). The CDR3 has 10 residues. The CDR3 region has the DNA TGCAGTGCTAAGTATGAGACCCAGTACTTC. Translation gives CSAKYETQYF.

The gene calls are TRBV29-1 and TRBJ2-3, with 7 bases identical to TRBD2. The CDR3 runs to 14 residues. Germline V lookup: CDR1 SQVTM, CDR2 ANQGSEA. V was clipped by 4 bases and J by 0 bases; unmatched bases: 4. CDR3 sequence: CSVARGGSTDTQYF. In DNA, the CDR3 is TGCAGCGTTGCTCGCGGGGGAAGCACAGATACGCAGTATTTT.

The V and J genes are TRBV15 and TRBJ2-1, with unresolved D. The CDR3 runs to 15 residues. Germline lookup yields CDR1 LNHNV and CDR2 YYDKDF (reference sequence). The ends were cut back, 1 base at V and 5 bases at J, with 12 bases in the middle. CDR3 in DNA: TGTGCCACCAGCAGAGTCGGTGCTCCTGACAATGAGCAGTTCTTC. This translates into CATSRVGAPDNEQFF.